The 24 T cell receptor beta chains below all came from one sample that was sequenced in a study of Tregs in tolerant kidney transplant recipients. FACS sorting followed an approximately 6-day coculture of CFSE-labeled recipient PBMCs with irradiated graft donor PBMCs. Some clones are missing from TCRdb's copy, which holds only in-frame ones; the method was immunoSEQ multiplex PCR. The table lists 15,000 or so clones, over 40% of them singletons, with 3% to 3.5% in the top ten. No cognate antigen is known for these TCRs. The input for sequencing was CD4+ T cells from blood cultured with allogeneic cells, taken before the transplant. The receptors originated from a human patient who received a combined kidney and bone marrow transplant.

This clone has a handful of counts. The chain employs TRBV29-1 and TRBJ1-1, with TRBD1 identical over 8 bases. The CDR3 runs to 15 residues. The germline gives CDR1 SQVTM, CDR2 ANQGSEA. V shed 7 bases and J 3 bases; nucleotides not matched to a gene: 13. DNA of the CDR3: TGCAGCGCCTCAGGTAGCAGGGGGCTGGACACTGAAGCTTTCTTT. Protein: CSASGSRGLDTEAFF.

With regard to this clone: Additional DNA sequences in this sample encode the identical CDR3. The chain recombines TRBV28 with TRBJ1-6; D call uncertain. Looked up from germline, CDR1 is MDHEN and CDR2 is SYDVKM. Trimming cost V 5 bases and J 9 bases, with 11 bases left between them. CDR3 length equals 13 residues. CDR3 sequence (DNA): TGTGCCAGCAGTCCTTTTAACAGTTCACCCCTCCACTTT. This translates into CASSPFNSSPLHF.

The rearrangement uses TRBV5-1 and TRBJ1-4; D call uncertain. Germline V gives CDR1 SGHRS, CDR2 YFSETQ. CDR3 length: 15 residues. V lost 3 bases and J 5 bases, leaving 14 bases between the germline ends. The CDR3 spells CASSSSAASNEKLFF. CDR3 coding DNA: TGCGCCAGCAGCTCTTCAGCAGCGTCCAATGAAAAACTGTTTTTT. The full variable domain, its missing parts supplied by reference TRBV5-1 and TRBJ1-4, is KAGVTQTPRYLIKTRGQQVTLSCSPISGHRSVSWYQQTPGQGLQFLFEYFSETQRNKGNFPGRFSGRQFSNSRSEMNVSTLELGDSALYLCASSSSAASNEKLFFGSGTQLSVL.

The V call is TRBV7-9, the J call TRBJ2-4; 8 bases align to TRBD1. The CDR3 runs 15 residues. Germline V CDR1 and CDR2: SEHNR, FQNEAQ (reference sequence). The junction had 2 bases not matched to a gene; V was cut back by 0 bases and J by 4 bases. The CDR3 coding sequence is TGTGCCAGCAGCTTAGCGCGGACAGGGAAAAACATTCAGTACTTC. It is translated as CASSLARTGKNIQYF.

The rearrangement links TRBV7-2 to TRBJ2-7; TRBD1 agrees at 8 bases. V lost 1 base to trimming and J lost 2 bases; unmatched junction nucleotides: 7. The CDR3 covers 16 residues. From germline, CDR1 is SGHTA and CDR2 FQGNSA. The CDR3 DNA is TGTGCCAGCAGCTTAGATTTCCAGGGGGCTACCTACGAGCAGTACTTC. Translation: CASSLDFQGATYEQYF.

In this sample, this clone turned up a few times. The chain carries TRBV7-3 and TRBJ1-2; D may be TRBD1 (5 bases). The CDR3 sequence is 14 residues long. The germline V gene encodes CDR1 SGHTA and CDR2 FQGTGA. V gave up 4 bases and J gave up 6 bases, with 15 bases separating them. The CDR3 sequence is CASSSYRIPHGYTF. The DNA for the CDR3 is TGTGCCAGCAGCTCTTACAGGATTCCCCATGGCTACACCTTC.

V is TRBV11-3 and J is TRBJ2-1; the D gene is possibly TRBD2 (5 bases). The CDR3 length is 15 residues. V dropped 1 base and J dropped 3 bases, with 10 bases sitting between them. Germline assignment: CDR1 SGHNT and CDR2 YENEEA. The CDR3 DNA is TGTGCCAGCAGCTTAGTAAGCGGATACTACAATGAGCAGTTCTTC. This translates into CASSLVSGYYNEQFF.

The DNA of the CDR3 is TGTGCCAGCAGCTCAAACCGGGACTCACCAGGCACCGCGTATTTT. Residues: CASSSNRDSPGTAYF. The chain is built from TRBV7-2 and TRBJ2-3, with a weak D call TRBD2 (6 bases). Trimming removed 4 bases at V and 14 bases at J, with 25 bases between. The CDR3 spans 15 residues. CDR1 and CDR2 (germline): SGHTA, FQGNSA.

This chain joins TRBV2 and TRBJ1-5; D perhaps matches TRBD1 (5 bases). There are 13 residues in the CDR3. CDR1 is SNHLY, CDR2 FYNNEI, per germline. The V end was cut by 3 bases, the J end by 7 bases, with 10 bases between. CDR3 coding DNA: TGTGCCAGCAGTGACAGGGCATACCAGCCCCAGCATTTT. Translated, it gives CASSDRAYQPQHF.

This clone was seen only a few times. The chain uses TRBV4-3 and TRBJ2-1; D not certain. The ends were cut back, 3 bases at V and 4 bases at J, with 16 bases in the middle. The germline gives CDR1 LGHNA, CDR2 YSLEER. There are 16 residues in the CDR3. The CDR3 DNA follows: TGCGCCAGCAGCCACGCAAAAACCTCGGGTTACAATGAGCAGTTCTTC. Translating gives CASSHAKTSGYNEQFF.

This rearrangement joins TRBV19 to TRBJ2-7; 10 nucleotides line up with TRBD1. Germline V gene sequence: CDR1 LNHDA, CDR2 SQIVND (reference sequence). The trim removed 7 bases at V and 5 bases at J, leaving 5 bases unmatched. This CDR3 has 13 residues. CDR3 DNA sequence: TGTGCCAGTAAGGGACAGGGGATGCACGAGCAGTACTTC. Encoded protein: CASKGQGMHEQYF.

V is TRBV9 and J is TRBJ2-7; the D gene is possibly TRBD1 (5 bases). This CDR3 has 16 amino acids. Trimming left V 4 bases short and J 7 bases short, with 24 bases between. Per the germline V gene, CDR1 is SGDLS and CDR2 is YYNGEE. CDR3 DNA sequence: TGTGCCAGCAGCCCCGGAGTCTCAGGGCCCCACGCGGAGCAGTACTTC. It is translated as CASSPGVSGPHAEQYF.

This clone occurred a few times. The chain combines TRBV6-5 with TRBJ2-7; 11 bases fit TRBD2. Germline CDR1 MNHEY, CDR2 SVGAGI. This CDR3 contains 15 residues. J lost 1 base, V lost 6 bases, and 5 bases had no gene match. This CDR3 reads CASRKTSGKSYEQYF. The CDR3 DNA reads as TGTGCCAGCAGAAAGACTAGCGGGAAATCCTACGAGCAGTACTTC.

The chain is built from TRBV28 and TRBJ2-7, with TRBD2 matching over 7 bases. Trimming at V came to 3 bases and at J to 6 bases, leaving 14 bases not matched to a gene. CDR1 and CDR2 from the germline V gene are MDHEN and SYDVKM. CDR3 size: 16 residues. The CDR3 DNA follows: TGTGCCAGCAGTTTGGTCAACGGACTAGTTTCGCCCGAGCAGTACTTC. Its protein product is CASSLVNGLVSPEQYF.

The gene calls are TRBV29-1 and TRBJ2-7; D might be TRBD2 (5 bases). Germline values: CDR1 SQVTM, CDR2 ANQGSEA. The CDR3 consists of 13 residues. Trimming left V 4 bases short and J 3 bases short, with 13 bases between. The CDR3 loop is CSVAVDEGYEQYF. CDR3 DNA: TGCAGCGTTGCAGTCGACGAGGGCTACGAGCAGTACTTC.

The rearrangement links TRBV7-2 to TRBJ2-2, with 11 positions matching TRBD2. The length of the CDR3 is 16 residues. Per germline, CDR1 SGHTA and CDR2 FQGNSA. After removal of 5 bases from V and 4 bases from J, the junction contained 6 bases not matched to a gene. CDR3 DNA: TGTGCCAGCAGCCCCGGGACTAGCGGATTCACCGGGGAGCTGTTTTTT. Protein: CASSPGTSGFTGELFF.

This CDR3 reads CASSSLTSGQETQYF. CDR3 in DNA: TGTGCCAGCAGCTCCCTGACTAGCGGTCAAGAGACCCAGTACTTC. V usage is TRBV11-2 and J usage is TRBJ2-5; TRBD2 matches at 9 bases. The CDR3 spans 15 residues. CDR1 is SGHAT, CDR2 FQNNGV, per germline. The V segment lost 4 bases and the J segment 2 bases; nucleotides outside the gene matches: 5.

The CDR3 reads CASSLLGQRLMNTEAFF. In DNA form, the CDR3 reads TGTGCCAGCAGTTTACTCGGACAGCGACTAATGAACACTGAAGCTTTCTTT. The chain combines TRBV27 with TRBJ1-1, with D possibly TRBD1 on 6 matching bases. In germline, CDR1 is MNHEY, CDR2 SMNVEV (reference sequence). Between the trimmed V and J ends, which lost 2 bases and 0 bases, there was a span of 16 bases. The CDR3 has 17 amino acids.

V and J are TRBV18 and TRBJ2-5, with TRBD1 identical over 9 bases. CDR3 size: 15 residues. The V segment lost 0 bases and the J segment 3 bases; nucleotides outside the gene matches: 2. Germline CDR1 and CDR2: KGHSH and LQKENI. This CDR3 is CASSPPGQGKETQYF. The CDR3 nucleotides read TGTGCCAGCTCACCACCTGGACAGGGGAAAGAGACCCAGTACTTC.

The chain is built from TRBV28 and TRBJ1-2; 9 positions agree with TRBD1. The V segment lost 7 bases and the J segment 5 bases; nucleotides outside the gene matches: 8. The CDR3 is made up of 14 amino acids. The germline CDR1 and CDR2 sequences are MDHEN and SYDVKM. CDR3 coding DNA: TGTGCCAGCAACCAAAGGGGACAGGGATATGGCTACACCTTC. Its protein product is CASNQRGQGYGYTF.

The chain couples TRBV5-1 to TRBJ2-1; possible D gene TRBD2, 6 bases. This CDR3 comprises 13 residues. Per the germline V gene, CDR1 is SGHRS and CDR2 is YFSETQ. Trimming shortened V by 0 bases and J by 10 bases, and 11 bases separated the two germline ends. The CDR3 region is CASSLETRREQFF. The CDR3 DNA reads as TGCGCCAGCAGCTTGGAGACTAGAAGAGAGCAGTTCTTC.

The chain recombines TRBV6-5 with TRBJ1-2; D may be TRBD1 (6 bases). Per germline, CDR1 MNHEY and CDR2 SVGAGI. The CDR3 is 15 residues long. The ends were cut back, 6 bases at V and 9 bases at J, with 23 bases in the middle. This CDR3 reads CASSRASSQGSRYTF. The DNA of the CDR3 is TGTGCCAGCAGCCGCGCTAGTTCACAGGGAAGTCGCTACACCTTC.

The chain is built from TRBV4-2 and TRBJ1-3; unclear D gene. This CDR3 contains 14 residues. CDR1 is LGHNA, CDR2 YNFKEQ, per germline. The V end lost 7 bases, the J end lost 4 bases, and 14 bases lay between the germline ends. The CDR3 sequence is CASKPGEAGNTIYF. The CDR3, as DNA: TGTGCCAGCAAGCCGGGAGAAGCCGGAAACACCATATATTTT.

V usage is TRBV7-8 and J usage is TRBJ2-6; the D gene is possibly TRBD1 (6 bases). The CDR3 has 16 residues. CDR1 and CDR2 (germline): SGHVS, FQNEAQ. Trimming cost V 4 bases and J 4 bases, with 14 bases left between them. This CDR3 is CASSSTGIPGANVLTF. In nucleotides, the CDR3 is TGTGCCAGCAGCTCCACAGGGATCCCCGGGGCCAACGTCCTGACTTTC.